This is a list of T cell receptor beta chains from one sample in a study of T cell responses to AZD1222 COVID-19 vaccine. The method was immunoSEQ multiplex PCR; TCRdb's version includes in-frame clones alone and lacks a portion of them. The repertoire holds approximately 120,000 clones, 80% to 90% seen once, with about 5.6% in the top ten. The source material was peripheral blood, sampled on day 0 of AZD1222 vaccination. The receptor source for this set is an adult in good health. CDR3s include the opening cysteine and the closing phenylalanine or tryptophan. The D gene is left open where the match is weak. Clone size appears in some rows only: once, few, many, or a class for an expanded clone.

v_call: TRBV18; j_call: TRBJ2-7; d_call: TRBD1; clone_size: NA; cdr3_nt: TGTGCCAGCTCACCGAGATTTGGGACAGGGGACTCCTACGAGCAGTACTTC; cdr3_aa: CASSPRFGTGDSYEQYF
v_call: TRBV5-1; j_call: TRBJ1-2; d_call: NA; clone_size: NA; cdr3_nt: TGCGCCAGCAGCTTGGATCCGGATTGGCCAAAGGGAGGCTACACCTTC; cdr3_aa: CASSLDPDWPKGGYTF
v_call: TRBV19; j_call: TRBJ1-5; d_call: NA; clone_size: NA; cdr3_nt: TGTGCCAGTACCTCGGACGGCCATCAGCCCCAGCATTTT; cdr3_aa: CASTSDGHQPQHF
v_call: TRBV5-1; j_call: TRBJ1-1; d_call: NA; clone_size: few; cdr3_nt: TGCGCCAGCAGCTTGGGCTCATCGAACACTGAAGCTTTCTTT; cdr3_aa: CASSLGSSNTEAFF
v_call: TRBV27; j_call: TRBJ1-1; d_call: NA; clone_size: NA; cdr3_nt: TGTGCCAGCAGTCCGGGACACAACACTGAAGCTTTCTTT; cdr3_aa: CASSPGHNTEAFF
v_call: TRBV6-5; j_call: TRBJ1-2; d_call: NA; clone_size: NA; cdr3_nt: TGTGCCAGCAGTTCAGATTACTATGGCTACACCTTC; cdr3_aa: CASSSDYYGYTF
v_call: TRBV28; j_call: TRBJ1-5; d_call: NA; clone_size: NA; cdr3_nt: TGTGCCAGCAGAGCCCTACTCGAGCCCCAGCATTTT; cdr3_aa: CASRALLEPQHF
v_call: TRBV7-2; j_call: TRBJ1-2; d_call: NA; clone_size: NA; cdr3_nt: TGTGCCAGCAGCTTAGACAGGGCTAACTATGGCTACACCTTC; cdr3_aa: CASSLDRANYGYTF
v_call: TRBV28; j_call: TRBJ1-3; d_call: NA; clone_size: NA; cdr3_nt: TGTGCCAGCAGTTCAGGGTCATCTGGAAACACCATATATTTT; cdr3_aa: CASSSGSSGNTIYF
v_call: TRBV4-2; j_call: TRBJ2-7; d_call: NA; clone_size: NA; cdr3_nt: TGTGCCAGCAGCCGGGACGCCTACGAGCAGTACTTC; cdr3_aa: CASSRDAYEQYF
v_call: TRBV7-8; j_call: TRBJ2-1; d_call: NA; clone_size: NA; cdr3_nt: TGTGCCAGCAGCTTAGGAGCAGGGACGAGCTCCTACAATGAGCAGTTCTTC; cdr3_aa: CASSLGAGTSSYNEQFF
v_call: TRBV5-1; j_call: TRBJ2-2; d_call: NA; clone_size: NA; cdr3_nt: TGCGCCAGCAGCTTGATCAGCGGAGCGAACACCGGGGAGCTGTTTTTT; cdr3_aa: CASSLISGANTGELFF
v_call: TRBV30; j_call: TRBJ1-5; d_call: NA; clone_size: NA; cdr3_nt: TGTGCCTGGAGTTCCTCCTCGAATCAGCCCCAGCATTTT; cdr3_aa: CAWSSSSNQPQHF
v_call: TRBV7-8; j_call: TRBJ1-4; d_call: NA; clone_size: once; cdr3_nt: TGTGCCAGCAGCTTAGACCGGGCCGGGGAAAAACTGTTTTTT; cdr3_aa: CASSLDRAGEKLFF
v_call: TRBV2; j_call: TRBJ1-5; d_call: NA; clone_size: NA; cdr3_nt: TGTGCCAGCAGTGAAGCGCTTCTCTCTTATCCCCCCCTGAATCAGCCCCAGCATTTT; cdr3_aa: CASSEALLSYPPLNQPQHF
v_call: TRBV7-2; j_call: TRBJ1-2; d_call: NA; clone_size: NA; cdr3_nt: TGTGCCAGCAGCTCCACTCTGGCTGGGGTAGGCTACACCTTC; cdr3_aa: CASSSTLAGVGYTF
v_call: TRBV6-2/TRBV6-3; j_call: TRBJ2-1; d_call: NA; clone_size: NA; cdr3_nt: TGTGCCAGCAGCCGCCTAACGGGGGTTAATGAGCAGTTCTTC; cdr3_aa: CASSRLTGVNEQFF
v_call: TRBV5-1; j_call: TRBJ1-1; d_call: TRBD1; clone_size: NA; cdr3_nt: TGCGCCAGCAGCAACGGACAGGGGAACACTGAAGCTTTCTTT; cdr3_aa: CASSNGQGNTEAFF